This T cell receptor (beta chain) was observed in a study of shared clonotypes between healthy human individuals. TCRdb keeps only in-frame clones here, not all; method: immunoSEQ multiplex PCR. Here the sample spans over 850,000 clones, around 78% being singletons. V lost 4 bases, J lost 6 bases, and 11 bases lay in between. This CDR3 region has 13 residues. Germline V gene sequence: CDR1 LGHNA, CDR2 YSLEER. Sequencing used memory CD4+ T cells from PBMCs. This sample's subset: CD45RA-negative fraction. This clonotype was obtained from a man aged 18 to 29 in good health. Some clones in this sample may be carry-over from other donors' samples. This chain connects TRBV4-3 to TRBJ2-3; D not certain. DNA for the CDR3: TGCGCCAGCAGCCCATCTACGTGGGATACGCAGTATTTT. It specifies CASSPSTWDTQYF.